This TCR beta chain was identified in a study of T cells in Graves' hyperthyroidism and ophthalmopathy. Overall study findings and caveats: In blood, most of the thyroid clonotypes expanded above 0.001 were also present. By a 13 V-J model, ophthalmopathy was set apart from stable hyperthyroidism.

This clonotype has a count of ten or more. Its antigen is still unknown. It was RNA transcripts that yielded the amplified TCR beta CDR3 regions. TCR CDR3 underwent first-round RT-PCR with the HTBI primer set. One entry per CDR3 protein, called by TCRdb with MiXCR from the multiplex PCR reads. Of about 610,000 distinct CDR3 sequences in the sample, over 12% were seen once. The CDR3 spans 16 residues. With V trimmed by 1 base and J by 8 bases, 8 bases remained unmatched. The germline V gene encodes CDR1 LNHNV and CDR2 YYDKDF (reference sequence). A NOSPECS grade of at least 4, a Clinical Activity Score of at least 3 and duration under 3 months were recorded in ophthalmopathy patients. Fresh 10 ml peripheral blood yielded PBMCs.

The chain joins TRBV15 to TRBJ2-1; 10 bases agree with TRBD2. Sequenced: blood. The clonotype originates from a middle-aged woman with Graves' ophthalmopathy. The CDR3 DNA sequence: TGTGCCACCAGCAGAGCAGAGTCTAGCGGGAGAGATGAGCAGTTCTTC. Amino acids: CATSRAESSGRDEQFF.